These 8 T cell receptor beta chains originate from one sample sequenced in a study of T cells in Graves' hyperthyroidism and ophthalmopathy. Using RNA transcripts as the source, TCR beta CDR3 regions were amplified. TCR CDR3 underwent first-round RT-PCR with the HTBI primer set. TCRdb processed the multiplex PCR reads anew with MiXCR; each CDR3 protein has one entry. This table has 450,000 to 550,000 distinct CDR3 sequences, approximately 25% appearing once. Sequenced sample: blood. The source of these receptors is a woman younger than 45 with Graves' ophthalmopathy.

The chain has TRBV6-9 and TRBJ2-7, with 10 bases aligning to TRBD1. Germline assignment: CDR1 MNHGY and CDR2 SVAAGI. The V and J ends lost 6 bases and 7 bases, in that order; junction bases with no gene match: 9. The CDR3 spans 14 residues. The CDR3 nucleotides read TGTGCCAGCAGCTTGGACAGGGGGGCCGGGGAGCAGTACTTC. Translation gives CASSLDRGAGEQYF.

The table lists this clonotype with many counts. The chain is built from TRBV2 and TRBJ2-5; D gene unclear. V gave up 3 bases and J gave up 6 bases, with 14 bases separating them. This CDR3 is 14 amino acids long. CDR1 and CDR2 (germline): SNHLY, FYNNEI. CDR3 protein: CASSDGRVVKTQYF. The CDR3, as DNA: TGTGCCAGCAGTGATGGCCGCGTGGTAAAGACCCAGTACTTC.

This sequence joins TRBV19 and TRBJ1-6; 8 nucleotides line up with TRBD1. Trimming took 10 bases from V and 10 from J; bases not matched to a gene: 12. The CDR3 sequence is 14 residues long. Germline V gives CDR1 LNHDA, CDR2 SQIVND (reference sequence). The CDR3 DNA sequence: TGTGCCACTCACCAAGGACAGGGCGGATCACCCCTCCACTTT. It codes for CATHQGQGGSPLHF.

This clonotype was counted at least ten times. V is TRBV3-1 and J is TRBJ1-3, with D perhaps TRBD1 (6 bases). Germline CDR1 and CDR2: LGHDT and YNNKEL (reference sequence). Trimming took 0 bases from V and 2 from J, leaving 20 bases between them. This CDR3 region has 19 residues. In DNA form, the CDR3 reads TGTGCCAGCAGCCAAGATGAAGGGACATGGAGCATTCCTGGAAACACCATATATTTT. Translation gives CASSQDEGTWSIPGNTIYF.

In this sample, this clonotype turned up many times. A read error may be the cause here, since a much bigger clone is one base away. The chain joins TRBV20-1 to TRBJ1-5; D call uncertain. There are 12 residues in the CDR3. The germline V gene has CDR1 DFQATT and CDR2 SNEGSKA (reference sequence). The CDR3 here is CSAIKSSQPQHF. Written as DNA, the CDR3 is TGCAGTGCTATTAAAAGCAGTCAGCCCCAGCATTTT.

This clonotype was seen more than once but under ten times. The chain is built from TRBV6-2 or TRBV6-3 and TRBJ1-1; 7 bases line up with TRBD1. This CDR3 has 18 residues. The junction had 12 bases not matched to a gene; V was cut back by 2 bases and J by 0 bases. The germline V gene has CDR1 MNHEY and CDR2 SVGEGT. DNA of the CDR3: TGTGCCAGCAGTTACGCTACGAGGGGAGGGGGCATGAACACTGAAGCTTTCTTT. Its translation is CASSYATRGGGMNTEAFF.

The rearrangement joins TRBV6-1 to TRBJ1-1, with D perhaps matching TRBD1 (5 bases). This CDR3 comprises 14 residues. Germline V gene lookup returns CDR1 MNHNS and CDR2 SASEGT. The ends were cut back, 7 bases at V and 1 base at J, with 13 bases in the middle. The CDR3 DNA is TGTGCCAGCAAGGGGTGGGGCCAGAACACTGAAGCTTTCTTT. Its protein is CASKGWGQNTEAFF.

V is TRBV6-1 and J is TRBJ1-4; unclear D gene. CDR1 is MNHNS, CDR2 SASEGT, per germline. V lost 1 base to trimming and J lost 8 bases, with 2 bases between them. CDR3 length: 11 amino acids. The CDR3 DNA is TGTGCCAGCAGTGAAGACGAAAAACTGTTTTTT. Translation gives CASSEDEKLFF.